Described below is a single TCR beta chain sequence and its context. Its antigen is undetermined. The source of the sample is a study of blood T cells in healthy people across ages. CDR1 and CDR2 (germline): SGHRS, YFSETQ. Between the trimmed V and J ends, which lost 0 bases and 4 bases, there was a span of 18 bases. The CDR3 totals 17 residues. Study outcomes and limitations: Those diversity estimates obtained from one million T cells were thought to be underestimates. Naive CD4+ cell counts and diversity both ran higher in long-lived than in aged donors.

Healthy Caucasians from Russia aged about 6 to 95 served as donors. The authors ran a second PCR of 7 to 11 cycles using a sample-barcoded 5' primer and a J-beta primer mix. TCRdb analysed the 5' RACE reads with MiXCR anew, one entry per CDR3 protein. This table holds 1.5 million or so distinct CDR3 sequences, around two fifths found once. The specimen was blood. This chain joins TRBV5-1 and TRBJ2-3; D might be TRBD2 (6 bases). This receptor was taken from a woman under 30 in good health. Written as DNA, the CDR3 is TGCGCCAGCAGCTTGGCCCTTTTCGGGGGACGGGCAGATACGCAGTATTTT. Protein: CASSLALFGGRADTQYF.